The rows below give T cell receptor beta chains drawn from one sample of a study of identical twins. MiXCR was run by TCRdb on the 5' RACE reads, yielding one entry per CDR3 protein. Counted here are approximately 210,000 distinct CDR3 sequences, over 5.5% occurring once; the ten biggest clones make up about 14%. Another study also made use of these data, one on T cells expressing NK-cell markers.

Sample: CD8+ T cells sorted from blood. These receptors came from a woman in her late teens or twenties in good health. CDR3s include the opening cysteine and the closing phenylalanine or tryptophan. A D gene is named only where the DNA matches it firmly. Clone size appears in some rows only: once, few, many, or a class for an expanded clone.

>TRBJ2-1|TRBV27|few|-
CASSLSADNEQFF
TGTGCCAGCAGTTTATCGGCTGACAATGAGCAGTTCTTC
>TRBJ2-3|TRBV27|-|-
CASWSSTDTQYF
TGTGCCAGCTGGTCCAGCACAGATACGCAGTATTTT
>TRBJ2-1|TRBV20-1|few|TRBD2
CSARGGLAGGGEQFF
TGCAGTGCTAGAGGAGGCCTAGCGGGGGGGGGTGAGCAGTTCTTC
>TRBJ2-7|TRBV11-2|few|TRBD2
CASSYGGAGEQYF
TGTGCCAGCAGCTACGGGGGGGCCGGCGAGCAGTACTTC
>TRBJ2-1|TRBV19|many|TRBD2
CASRPRLAEGGNEQFF
TGTGCCAGTAGACCTAGACTAGCGGAGGGGGGCAATGAGCAGTTCTTC
>TRBJ2-3|TRBV29-1|few|TRBD1
CSVEGTGVADTQYF
TGCAGCGTTGAGGGGACAGGGGTGGCAGATACGCAGTATTTT
>TRBJ2-1|TRBV12-3/TRBV12-4|few|-
CASSSRGQQFF
TGTGCCAGCAGTTCACGGGGGCAGCAGTTCTTC
>TRBJ1-1|TRBV12-3/TRBV12-4|few|-
CASSFLGLNTEAFF
TGTGCCAGCAGTTTTTTAGGGCTGAACACTGAAGCTTTCTTT
>TRBJ2-1|TRBV3-1|-|TRBD2
CASSQVPAGDNEQFF
TGTGCCAGCAGCCAAGTTCCAGCGGGAGACAATGAGCAGTTCTTC
>TRBJ1-1|TRBV7-9|many|-
CASSLVVFISGAFF
TGTGCCAGCAGCTTAGTCGTCTTTATCTCGGGAGCTTTCTTT
>TRBJ2-5|TRBV12-3/TRBV12-4|many|TRBD1
CASSPVIEDRGPRETQYF
TGTGCCAGCAGCCCCGTGATTGAGGATAGGGGGCCTCGGGAGACCCAGTACTTC
>TRBJ2-5|TRBV5-5|many|TRBD2
CASSRTSGGNPQETQYF
TGTGCCAGCAGCCGGACTAGCGGGGGGAACCCCCAAGAGACCCAGTACTTC
>TRBJ1-1|TRBV12-3/TRBV12-4|-|-
CASSFLTGEAFF
TGTGCCAGCAGTTTCCTTACAGGAGAAGCTTTCTTT
>TRBJ2-7|TRBV29-1|many|TRBD1
CSVGGDRGPIEQYF
TGCAGCGTTGGGGGGGACAGGGGACCCATCGAGCAGTACTTC
>TRBJ2-1|TRBV9|-|TRBD2
CASSVAGGGRAYHEQFF
TGTGCCAGCAGCGTAGCCGGCGGCGGGAGGGCCTACCATGAGCAGTTCTTC
>TRBJ2-2|TRBV6-1|few|-
CASSDASGELFF
TGTGCCAGCAGTGATGCATCCGGGGAGCTGTTTTTT
>TRBJ2-2|TRBV7-3|-|TRBD2
CASSPSGGPVTGELFF
TGTGCCAGCAGCCCCTCGGGGGGGCCGGTCACCGGGGAGCTGTTTTTT
>TRBJ2-3|TRBV11-2|few|-
CASSFAPPTNTDTQYF
TGTGCCAGCAGCTTCGCCCCCCCAACTAACACAGATACGCAGTATTTT
>TRBJ2-1|TRBV5-5|-|TRBD2
CASSPGLAGTDEQFF
TGTGCCAGCAGCCCGGGACTAGCGGGAACGGATGAGCAGTTCTTC
>TRBJ1-1|TRBV7-9|-|-
CASSSRTGGVDTEAFF
TGTGCCAGCAGCTCGCGGACGGGTGGTGTGGACACTGAAGCTTTCTTT
>TRBJ2-5|TRBV4-2|-|-
CASSPGLQGLWETQYF
TGTGCCAGCAGCCCAGGCCTCCAGGGGCTTTGGGAGACCCAGTACTTC
>TRBJ1-1|TRBV5-5|many|-
CASSLRGVNTEAFF
TGTGCCAGCAGCTTGCGGGGGGTGAACACTGAAGCTTTCTTT
>TRBJ1-1|TRBV7-9|many|TRBD1
CASSLSQGAGTEAFF
TGTGCCAGCAGCTTATCTCAGGGGGCCGGCACTGAAGCTTTCTTT
>TRBJ2-7|TRBV20-1|-|-
CSARDSSYEQYF
TGCAGTGCTAGAGACTCCTCCTACGAGCAGTACTTC
>TRBJ2-7|TRBV12-3/TRBV12-4|many|TRBD1
CASSYNRGSSYEQYF
TGTGCCAGCAGTTATAACAGGGGAAGCTCCTACGAGCAGTACTTC
>TRBJ2-7|TRBV6-1|-|TRBD2
CASWPGLDSHEQYF
TGTGCCAGCTGGCCGGGACTAGATTCCCACGAGCAGTACTTC
>TRBJ2-3|TRBV15|-|TRBD2
CATSRGGEDTQYF
TGTGCCACCAGCAGGGGAGGGGAGGATACGCAGTATTTT
>TRBJ1-2|TRBV2|-|-
CASSGRESRGYTF
TGTGCCAGCAGTGGCAGGGAGTCTCGAGGCTACACCTTC
>TRBJ2-5|TRBV21-1|few|-
CASSKEGDRAYQETQYF
TGTGCCAGCAGCAAAGAAGGGGACAGGGCCTACCAAGAGACCCAGTACTTC
>TRBJ2-7|TRBV7-9|-|-
CASSALGGIQPYEQYF
TGTGCCAGCAGCGCCCTAGGTGGTATACAGCCCTACGAGCAGTACTTC
>TRBJ1-2|TRBV7-2|-|-
CASSVGLDGYTF
TGTGCCAGCAGCGTGGGACTCGATGGCTACACCTTC
>TRBJ2-3|TRBV11-2|few|TRBD2
CASSFLAGGPADTQYF
TGTGCCAGCAGCTTTCTGGCGGGAGGGCCTGCAGATACGCAGTATTTT
>TRBJ2-1|TRBV7-9|many|TRBD2
CASSPRLAGHEQFF
TGTGCCAGCAGCCCTCGACTAGCAGGCCATGAGCAGTTCTTC
>TRBJ2-1|TRBV20-1|few|TRBD2
CSAPLAGRYNEQFF
TGCAGTGCCCCCTTAGCGGGGCGCTACAATGAGCAGTTCTTC
>TRBJ2-1|TRBV9|many|TRBD2
CASSAGGGGGHYNEQFF
TGTGCCAGCAGCGCCGGGGGGGGTGGCGGACACTACAATGAGCAGTTCTTC
>TRBJ2-3|TRBV2|-|-
CASSEGYTTDTQYF
TGTGCCAGCAGTGAGGGGTATACCACAGATACGCAGTATTTT
>TRBJ1-1|TRBV20-1|few|TRBD1
CSAPQGQGVDTEAFF
TGCAGTGCTCCCCAGGGACAGGGTGTGGACACTGAAGCTTTCTTT
>TRBJ2-7|TRBV19|-|TRBD2
CASSYIAGRYEQYF
TGTGCCAGTAGCTACATAGCGGGGAGGTACGAGCAGTACTTC
>TRBJ2-3|TRBV7-2|-|TRBD2
CASSLATGGGADTQYF
TGTGCCAGCAGCTTAGCCACGGGAGGGGGGGCAGATACGCAGTATTTT
>TRBJ2-3|TRBV29-1|many|TRBD2
CSVESLAGMPDTQYF
TGCAGCGTTGAAAGTTTAGCGGGAATGCCAGATACGCAGTATTTT
>TRBJ1-4|TRBV7-9|few|-
CASSFDNNEKLFF
TGTGCCAGCAGCTTCGACAATAATGAAAAACTGTTTTTT
>TRBJ2-7|TRBV27|-|-
CASSLTGREQYF
TGTGCCAGCAGTTTGACAGGACGCGAGCAGTACTTC
>TRBJ2-7|TRBV5-1|-|TRBD2
CASSLSLAGGDEQYF
TGCGCCAGCAGCTTGTCGCTAGCGGGAGGAGACGAGCAGTACTTC
>TRBJ2-7|TRBV4-3|-|-
CASSHAGEQYF
TGCGCCAGCAGCCACGCCGGCGAGCAGTATTTC